This T cell receptor beta chain originates from a study of cytomegalovirus exposure and HLA in healthy donors. Study-wide results and limits: Most of the TCR beta V segments (in an earlier analysis) were productive either about 87% or about 30% of the time. Rare TCR sequences dominated, though some public TCRs recurred in many donors.

Comment on this clone: Its specificity is not known.

Researchers ran the PCR with 60 Vbeta and 13 Jbeta primers. Method: immunoSEQ multiplex PCR; TCRdb's copy keeps in-frame clones and lacks some. The sample contains roughly 190,000 clones, approximately 70% of which appear only once. The CDR3 spans 15 residues. V lost 4 bases and J 7 bases, leaving 19 bases between the germline ends. Germline lookup yields CDR1 SGHAT and CDR2 FQDESV (reference sequence). The clonotype comes from a woman in her twenties or thirties in good health and CMV-seronegative. The rearrangement links TRBV11-1 to TRBJ2-5; possible D gene TRBD1, 6 bases. Sequencing input: PBMCs. In DNA, the CDR3 is TGTGCCAGCAGCTCCCTCCGGGACACTTTCGGGACCCAGTACTTC. Residues: CASSSLRDTFGTQYF.